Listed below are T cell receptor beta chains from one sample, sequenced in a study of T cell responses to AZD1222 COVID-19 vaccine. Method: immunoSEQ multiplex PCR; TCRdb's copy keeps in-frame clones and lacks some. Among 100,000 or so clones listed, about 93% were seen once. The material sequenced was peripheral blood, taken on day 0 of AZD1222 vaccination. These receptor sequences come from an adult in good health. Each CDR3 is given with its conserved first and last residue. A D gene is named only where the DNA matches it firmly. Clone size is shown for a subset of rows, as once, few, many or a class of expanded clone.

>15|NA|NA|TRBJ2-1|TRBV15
CATSSGGQPYNEQFF
TGTGCCACCAGCAGCGGGGGACAGCCGTACAATGAGCAGTTCTTC
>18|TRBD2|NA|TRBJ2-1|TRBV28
CASSLFFRGSGRGDEQFF
TGTGCCAGCAGTTTATTTTTTCGAGGGAGCGGGAGGGGGGATGAGCAGTTCTTC
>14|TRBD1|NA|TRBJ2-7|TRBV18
CASSQGQGAYEQYF
TGTGCCAGCTCCCAAGGACAGGGGGCCTACGAGCAGTACTTC
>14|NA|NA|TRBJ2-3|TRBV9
CASSARQYTDTQYF
TGTGCCAGCAGCGCTAGACAGTACACAGATACGCAGTATTTT
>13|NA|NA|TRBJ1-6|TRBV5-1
CASSLETGATLHF
TGCGCCAGCAGCTTGGAAACTGGGGCCACCCTCCACTTT
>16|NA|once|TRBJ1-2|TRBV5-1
CASSLAPEAGSYGYTF
TGCGCCAGCAGCTTGGCGCCTGAGGCAGGGAGCTATGGCTACACCTTC
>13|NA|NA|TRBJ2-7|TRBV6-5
CASGEEFSYEQYF
TGTGCCAGCGGGGAGGAGTTCTCCTACGAGCAGTACTTC
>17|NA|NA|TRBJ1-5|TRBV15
CATSRGSGDTPYQPQHF
TGTGCCACCAGCAGAGGGTCGGGGGACACGCCCTATCAGCCCCAGCATTTT
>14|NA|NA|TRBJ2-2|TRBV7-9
CASSEGTYHQELFF
TGTGCCAGCAGCGAGGGGACATACCACCAGGAGCTGTTTTTT
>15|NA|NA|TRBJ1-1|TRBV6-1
CASSEAGAHKFSAFF
TGTGCCAGCAGTGAAGCGGGAGCCCACAAGTTCTCAGCTTTCTTT
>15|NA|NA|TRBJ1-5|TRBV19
CASSTPYRVYQPQHF
TGTGCCAGTAGTACCCCTTACAGGGTTTATCAGCCCCAGCATTTT
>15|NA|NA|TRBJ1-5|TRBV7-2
CASSLGSGSNQPQHF
TGTGCCAGCAGCTTAGGATCCGGGAGCAATCAGCCCCAGCATTTT
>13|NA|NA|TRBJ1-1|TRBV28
CASIRQVGTEAFF
TGTGCCAGCATCAGACAGGTGGGAACTGAAGCTTTCTTT
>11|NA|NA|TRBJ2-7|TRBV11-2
CASSPSGEQYF
TGTGCCAGCAGCCCGTCGGGCGAGCAGTACTTC
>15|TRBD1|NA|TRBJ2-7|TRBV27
CASSPWTGKGHEQYF
TGTGCCAGCAGTCCCTGGACAGGGAAGGGCCACGAGCAGTACTTC
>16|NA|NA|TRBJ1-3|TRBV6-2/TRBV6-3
CASSYRQAASGNTIYF
TGTGCCAGCAGTTACCGGCAGGCGGCCTCTGGAAACACCATATATTTT
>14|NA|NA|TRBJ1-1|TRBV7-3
CASSSGQGHTEAFF
TGTGCCAGCAGCTCGGGTCAGGGCCACACTGAAGCTTTCTTT
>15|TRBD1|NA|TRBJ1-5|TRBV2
CASKGGQGRNQPQHF
TGTGCCAGCAAGGGAGGACAGGGACGCAATCAGCCCCAGCATTTT
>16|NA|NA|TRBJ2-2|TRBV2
CASSVDKAVNTGELFF
TGTGCCAGCAGTGTGGATAAAGCGGTGAACACCGGGGAGCTGTTTTTT
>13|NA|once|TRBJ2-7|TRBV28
CASSPPGLYEQYF
TGTGCCAGCAGTCCCCCGGGTTTATACGAGCAGTACTTC
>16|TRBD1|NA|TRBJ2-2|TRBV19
CASSRDRGGNTGELFF
TGTGCCAGTAGTCGCGACAGGGGCGGGAACACCGGGGAGCTGTTTTTT
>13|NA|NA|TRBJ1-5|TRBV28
CASTGERNQPQHF
TGTGCCAGCACGGGGGAAAGGAATCAGCCCCAGCATTTT
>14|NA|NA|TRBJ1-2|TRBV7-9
CASSLGGTNGGYTF
TGTGCCAGCAGCTTAGGCGGGACCAACGGTGGCTACACCTTC
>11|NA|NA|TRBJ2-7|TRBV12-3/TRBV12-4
CACGRGYEQYF
TGTGCCTGCGGTAGGGGCTACGAGCAGTACTTC
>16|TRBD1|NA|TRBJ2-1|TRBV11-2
CASSYQGAPPYNEQFF
TGTGCCAGCAGCTATCAGGGGGCTCCGCCCTACAATGAGCAGTTCTTC
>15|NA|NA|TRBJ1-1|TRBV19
CASSIGARKNTEAFF
TGTGCCAGTAGTATAGGGGCTCGGAAGAACACTGAAGCTTTCTTT
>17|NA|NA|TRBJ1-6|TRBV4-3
CASSQEEMRQIGPPLHF
TGCGCCAGCAGCCAAGAAGAAATGAGGCAAATCGGTCCACCCCTCCACTTT
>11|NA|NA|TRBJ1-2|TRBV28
CASSPTYGYTF
TGTGCCAGCAGTCCAACCTATGGCTACACCTTC
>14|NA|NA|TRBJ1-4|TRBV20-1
CSASRQTLEKKLFF
TGCAGTGCTAGTCGACAGACCCTTGAGAAAAAACTGTTTTTT
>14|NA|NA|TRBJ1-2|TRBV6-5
CASRSPGIKYGYTF
TGTGCCAGCAGGAGTCCAGGGATTAAATACGGCTACACCTTC
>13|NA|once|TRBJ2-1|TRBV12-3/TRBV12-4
CASSLALRAEQFF
TGTGCCAGCAGTTTAGCTTTGAGGGCGGAGCAGTTCTTC
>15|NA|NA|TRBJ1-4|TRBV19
CASSKVRVTNEKLFF
TGTGCCAGTAGTAAAGTTCGGGTTACTAATGAAAAACTGTTTTTT
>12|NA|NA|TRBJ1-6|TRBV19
CASTIGGSPLHF
TGTGCCAGTACAATTGGCGGGTCACCCCTCCACTTT
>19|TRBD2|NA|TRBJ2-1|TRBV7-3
CASSPLNSVGGRALNEQFF
TGTGCCAGCAGCCCTTTAAATTCTGTGGGCGGGAGGGCCCTCAATGAGCAGTTCTTC
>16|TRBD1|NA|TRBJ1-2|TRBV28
CASSDPRDRPNYGYTF
TGTGCCAGCAGTGACCCAAGGGACAGGCCTAACTATGGCTACACCTTC
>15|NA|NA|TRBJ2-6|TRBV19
CASSNPGAGANVLTF
TGTGCCAGTAGTAACCCGGGGGCTGGGGCCAACGTCCTGACTTTC
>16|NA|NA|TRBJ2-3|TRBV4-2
CASSQDGGRGADTQYF
TGTGCCAGCAGCCAAGATGGAGGGAGAGGGGCAGATACGCAGTATTTT
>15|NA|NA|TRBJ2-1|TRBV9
CASSVGGQTYNEQFF
TGTGCCAGCAGCGTAGGTGGACAGACGTACAATGAGCAGTTCTTC
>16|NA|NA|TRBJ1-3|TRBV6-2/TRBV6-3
CASSYRMARAGNTIYF
TGTGCCAGCAGTTACAGAATGGCCAGGGCTGGAAACACCATATATTTT
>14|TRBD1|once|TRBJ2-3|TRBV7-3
CASSLVQGTDTQYF
TGTGCCAGCAGCTTAGTACAGGGGACAGATACGCAGTATTTT
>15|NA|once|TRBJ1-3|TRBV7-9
CASSSQSSSGNTIYF
TGTGCCAGCAGCTCACAGTCTTCCTCTGGAAACACCATATATTTT
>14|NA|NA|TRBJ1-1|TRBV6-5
CASSVHAVDYEAFF
TGTGCCAGCAGCGTCCACGCGGTTGACTATGAAGCTTTCTTT
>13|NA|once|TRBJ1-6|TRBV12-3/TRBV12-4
CASSLNLDSPLHF
TGTGCCAGCAGTTTAAATCTCGATTCACCCCTCCACTTT
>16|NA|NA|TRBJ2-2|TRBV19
CASSIPGGGNTGELFF
TGTGCCAGTAGTATACCTGGAGGCGGGAATACCGGGGAGCTGTTTTTT